Listed below are T cell receptor beta chains from one sample, sequenced in a study of cytomegalovirus exposure and HLA in healthy donors. Some clones are missing from TCRdb's copy, which holds only in-frame ones; the method was immunoSEQ multiplex PCR. This table has 85,000 to 100,000 clones, 79% appearing once. The specimen was PBMCs. The receptors were gathered from a male donor in good health and CMV-seropositive. The CDR3 runs from the conserved cysteine through the conserved F or W. D genes are given only for firm matches. Clone size is shown for a subset of rows, as once, few, many or a class of expanded clone.

NA TRBJ1-2 TRBV2 TRBD1 CASRGAQGASTTF TGTGCCAGCAGGGGGGCACAGGGGGCTTCTACCACCTTC
once TRBJ1-1 TRBV7-2 TRBD1 CASSLVRGRNTEAFF TGTGCCAGCAGCTTAGTGAGGGGGCGCAACACTGAAGCTTTCTTT
NA TRBJ2-3 TRBV7-3 NA CASSLNAGGPTDTQYF TGTGCCAGCAGCTTAAATGCCGGGGGTCCCACAGATACGCAGTATTTT
NA TRBJ1-5 TRBV29-1 NA CSVGDAGMQPQHF TGCAGCGTTGGCGACGCAGGGATGCAGCCCCAGCATTTT
NA TRBJ2-2 TRBV7-2 NA CASSLRNTGELFF TGTGCCAGCAGCTTACGGAACACCGGGGAGCTGTTTTTT
NA TRBJ1-1 TRBV4-3 NA CASSQDRNTEAFF TGCGCCAGCAGCCAAGACAGGAACACTGAAGCTTTCTTT
NA TRBJ1-5 TRBV6-1 NA CASTLILTNQPQHF TGTGCCAGCACCCTGATCCTCACTAATCAGCCCCAGCATTTT
once TRBJ1-1 TRBV9 NA CASSVVPENTEAFF TGTGCCAGCAGCGTAGTTCCAGAGAACACTGAAGCTTTCTTT
NA TRBJ2-5 TRBV27 TRBD2 CASSLAGGLWETQYF TGTGCCAGCAGCTTAGCGGGGGGCCTATGGGAGACCCAGTACTTC
NA TRBJ1-1 TRBV5-6 TRBD1 CASSLEGGLNTEAFF TGTGCCAGCAGCTTGGAAGGGGGCCTGAACACTGAAGCTTTCTTT
NA TRBJ2-1 TRBV6-5 NA CASSYSRTGSYNEQFF TGTGCCAGCAGTTACTCGAGGACTGGCTCCTACAATGAGCAGTTCTTC
NA TRBJ2-3 TRBV9 NA CASSPLGGASTDTQYF TGTGCCAGCAGCCCTCTGGGGGGGGCTAGCACAGATACGCAGTATTTT
once TRBJ2-3 TRBV5-4 NA CASSLLAGSTDTQYF TGTGCCAGCAGCCTTCTGGCGGGGAGCACAGATACGCAGTATTTT
NA TRBJ1-4 TRBV30 NA CAWSPGTLATNEKLFF TGTGCCTGGAGCCCCGGGACACTTGCAACTAATGAAAAACTGTTTTTT
once TRBJ1-5 TRBV11-2 TRBD1 CASSQTGGNQPQHF TGTGCCAGCAGCCAAACAGGGGGCAATCAGCCCCAGCATTTT
NA TRBJ2-1 TRBV30 TRBD2 CAGVAGVYNEQFF TGTGCCGGCGTAGCGGGGGTCTACAATGAGCAGTTCTTC
NA TRBJ1-6 TRBV6-5 NA CASSYTVPGLNSPLHF TGTGCCAGCAGTTACACGGTCCCAGGCCTTAATTCACCCCTCCACTTT
NA TRBJ1-3 TRBV18 NA CASSPPGATSGNTIYF TGTGCCAGCTCACCACCGGGGGCCACCTCTGGAAACACCATATATTTT
NA TRBJ2-3 TRBV7-8 NA CASGGEVTSTDTQYF TGTGCGTCGGGTGGAGAGGTTACTAGCACAGATACGCAGTATTTT